What follows is one T cell receptor beta chain and its context. Only in-frame clones appear in the TCRdb table, and some are missing; sequencing was by immunoSEQ multiplex PCR. This sample has 3,100 or so clones; about 90% occur once, and the top ten carry about 7.2%. These data originate in a study of tumor T cells in aggressive B-cell lymphoma. V trimming: 3 bases; J trimming: 10 bases; junction bases outside the gene matches: 10. Germline V gene lookup returns CDR1 KGHSH and CDR2 LQKENI. The CDR3 covers 14 residues. The origin of this receptor is an adult with diffuse large B cell lymphoma. The chain couples TRBV18 to TRBJ2-3, with TRBD1 identical over 7 bases. The sequencing sample was made of tumor tissue. This CDR3 is CASSPGIKTGSQYF. CDR3 nucleotide sequence: TGTGCCAGCTCACCCGGGATCAAGACAGGGTCGCAGTATTTT.